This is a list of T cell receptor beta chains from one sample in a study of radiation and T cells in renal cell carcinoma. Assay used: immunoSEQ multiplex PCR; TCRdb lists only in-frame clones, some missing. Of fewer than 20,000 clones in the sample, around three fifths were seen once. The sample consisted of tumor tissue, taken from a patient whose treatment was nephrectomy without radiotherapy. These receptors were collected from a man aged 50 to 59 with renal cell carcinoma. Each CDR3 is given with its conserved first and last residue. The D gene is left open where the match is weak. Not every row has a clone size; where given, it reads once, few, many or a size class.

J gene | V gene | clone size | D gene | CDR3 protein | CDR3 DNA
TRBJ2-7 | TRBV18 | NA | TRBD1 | CASSPQGTAGYEQYF | TGTGCCAGCTCACCACAAGGGACAGCAGGCTACGAGCAGTACTTC
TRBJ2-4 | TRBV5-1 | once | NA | CASSFGGGVDIQYF | TGCGCCAGCAGCTTCGGGGGTGGCGTAGACATTCAGTACTTC
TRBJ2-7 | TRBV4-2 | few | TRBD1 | CASSQDKGAIDEQYF | TGTGCCAGCAGCCAAGACAAGGGGGCGATCGACGAGCAGTACTTC
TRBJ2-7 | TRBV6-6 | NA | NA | CASSPSTYEQYF | TGTGCCAGCAGTCCAAGCACCTACGAGCAGTACTTC
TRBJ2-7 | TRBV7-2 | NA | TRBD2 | CASSRTSGLGEQYF | TGTGCCAGCAGCCGGACTAGCGGACTCGGCGAGCAGTACTTC
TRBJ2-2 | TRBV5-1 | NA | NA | CASSSVRDAGGGELFF | TGCGCCAGCAGTTCAGTCCGGGACGCAGGAGGTGGGGAGCTGTTTTTT
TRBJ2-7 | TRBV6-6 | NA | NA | CASMAPATLYF | TGTGCCAGCATGGCCCCCGCAACCCTCTACTTC
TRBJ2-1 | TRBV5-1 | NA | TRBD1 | CASSFEWTGEGEQFF | TGCGCCAGCAGCTTTGAATGGACAGGGGAGGGGGAGCAGTTCTTC
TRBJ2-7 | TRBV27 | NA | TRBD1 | CASSFSAGTGGYEQYF | TGTGCCAGCAGTTTTTCGGCCGGGACAGGGGGCTACGAGCAGTACTTC
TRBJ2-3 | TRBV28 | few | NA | CASTRSGDGTDTQYF | TGTGCCAGCACACGGTCGGGAGATGGCACAGATACGCAGTATTTT
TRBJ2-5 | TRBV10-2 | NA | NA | CASSQQVQETQYF | TGCGCCAGCAGCCAACAGGTCCAAGAGACCCAGTACTTC
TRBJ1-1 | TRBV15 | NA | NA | CATSPQRGWTEAFF | TGTGCCACCAGCCCCCAAAGGGGGTGGACTGAAGCTTTCTTT
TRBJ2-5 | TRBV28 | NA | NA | CASSSTTVTQYF | TGTGCCAGCAGTTCTACAACAGTGACCCAGTACTTC
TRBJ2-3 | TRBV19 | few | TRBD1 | CASSIGTGPTDTQYF | TGTGCCAGTAGTATCGGGACAGGGCCCACAGATACGCAGTATTTT
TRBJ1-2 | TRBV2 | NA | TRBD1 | CASSLRTGDYGYTF | TGTGCCAGCAGTCTTAGGACAGGGGACTATGGCTACACCTTC
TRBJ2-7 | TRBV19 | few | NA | CASSITTGNEQYF | TGTGCCAGTAGTATTACGACCGGGAACGAGCAGTACTTC
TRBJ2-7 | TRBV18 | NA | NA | CASSPPVTATYEQYF | TGTGCCAGCTCACCACCGGTAACAGCGACCTACGAGCAGTACTTC
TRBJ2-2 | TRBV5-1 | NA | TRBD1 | CASSLWARIQGIVPGELFF | TGCGCCAGCAGCTTGTGGGCTCGTATACAGGGGATTGTACCGGGGGAGCTGTTTTTT
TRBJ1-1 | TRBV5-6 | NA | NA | CASSLEGGSNTEAFF | TGTGCCAGCAGCTTGGAGGGGGGGTCGAACACTGAAGCTTTCTTT
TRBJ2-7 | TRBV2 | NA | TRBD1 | CASSEQGESYEQYF | TGTGCCAGCAGTGAACAGGGGGAAAGCTACGAGCAGTACTTC
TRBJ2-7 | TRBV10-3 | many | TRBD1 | CATGQVSSYEQYF | TGTGCCACTGGACAGGTTAGCTCCTACGAGCAGTACTTC
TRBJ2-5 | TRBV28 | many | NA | CASSLRSEETQYF | TGTGCCAGCAGTTTAAGGAGCGAGGAGACCCAGTACTTC
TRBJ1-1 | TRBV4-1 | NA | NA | CASSQEAYGTEAFF | TGCGCCAGCAGCCAAGAGGCGTATGGCACTGAAGCTTTCTTT
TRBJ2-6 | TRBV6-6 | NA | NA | CASTYWVSGANVLTF | TGTGCCAGCACTTACTGGGTCTCTGGGGCCAACGTCCTGACTTTC
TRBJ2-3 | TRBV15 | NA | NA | CATSRDHRRSTDTQYF | TGTGCCACCAGCAGAGATCACAGGCGGAGCACAGATACGCAGTATTTT
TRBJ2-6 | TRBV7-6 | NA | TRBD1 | CASSPGTGLSGANVLTF | TGTGCCAGCAGCCCCGGGACAGGGCTATCTGGGGCCAACGTCCTGACTTTC
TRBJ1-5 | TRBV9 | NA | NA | CARPAFSPDTPLRGRVGISPSIF | NA
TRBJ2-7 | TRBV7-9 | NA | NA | CASSLVGGDEQYF | TGTGCCAGCAGCTTAGTAGGAGGGGACGAGCAGTACTTC
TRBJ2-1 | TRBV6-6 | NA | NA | CASSSDNEQFF | TGTGCCAGCAGTTCAGACAATGAGCAGTTCTTC
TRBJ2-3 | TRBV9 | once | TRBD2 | CASSRGAGESDTQYF | TGTGCCAGCAGCAGAGGGGCGGGGGAGTCAGATACGCAGTATTTT
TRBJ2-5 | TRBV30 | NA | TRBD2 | CAWSGDSGSQETQYF | TGTGCCTGGAGTGGGGATAGCGGGAGCCAAGAGACCCAGTACTTC
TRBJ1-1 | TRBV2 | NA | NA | CASSPGLSNTEAFF | TGTGCCAGCAGTCCCGGACTATCAAACACTGAAGCTTTCTTT
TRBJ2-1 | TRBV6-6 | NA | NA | CASSYVQVYNEQFF | TGTGCCAGCAGTTACGTGCAGGTTTACAATGAGCAGTTCTTC
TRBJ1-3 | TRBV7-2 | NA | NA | CASSLLTMGGNTIYF | TGTGCCAGCAGCCTCCTTACGATGGGCGGAAACACCATATATTTT
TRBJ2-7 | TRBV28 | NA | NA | CASSSSREQYF | TGTGCCAGCAGTTCTTCAAGGGAGCAGTACTTC
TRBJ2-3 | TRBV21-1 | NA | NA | CASKSSGSTDTQYF | TGTGCCAGCAAATCTAGCGGGAGCACAGATACGCAGTATTTT
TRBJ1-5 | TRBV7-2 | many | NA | CASSRGGNQPQHF | TGTGCCAGCAGCCGGGGGGGGAATCAGCCCCAGCATTTT
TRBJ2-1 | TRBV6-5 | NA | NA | CASSLGGARQFF | TGTGCCAGCAGTTTAGGGGGGGCCAGGCAGTTCTTC
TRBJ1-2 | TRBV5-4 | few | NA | CASALDSSYGYTF | TGTGCCAGCGCCTTAGATAGTTCCTATGGCTACACCTTC